This T cell receptor (beta chain) was found in a study of beta chain features in type 1 diabetes. V lost 6 bases and J lost 14, with 19 bases in between. The CDR3 is 13 residues long. Germline CDR1 MGHDK, CDR2 SYGVNS. Since all of the isolated RNA was reverse transcribed, expressed TCRB transcripts were what got sequenced. TCRdb keeps only in-frame clones here, not all; method: immunoSEQ multiplex PCR. The profile covers 200,000 to 250,000 clones, with 9.6% appearing a single time and around 0.037% taken by the ten largest. Sequenced: naive CD4+ T cells from blood. The clonotype originates from a woman between 18 and 29 years old in good health. This chain joins TRBV25-1 and TRBJ2-2, with D possibly matching TRBD2 (7 bases). The CDR3 DNA is TGTGCCAGCAGAGACCTCTATGGGGGGGCCCTGTTTTTT. Translated: CASRDLYGGALFF.